This record covers a single T cell receptor (beta chain). Sequencing used immunoSEQ multiplex PCR; TCRdb keeps in-frame clones, though not all of them. The repertoire holds under 140,000 clones, with about four fifths as singletons. The record originates from a study of blood T cell repertoires in COVID-19. With V trimmed by 1 base and J by 6 bases, 7 bases remained unmatched. The CDR3 totals 16 residues. CDR1 and CDR2 from the germline V gene are MGHRA and YSYEKL. The clonotype originates from a woman aged 55-69 years with acute or convalescent COVID-19. The genes are TRBV4-1 and TRBJ2-3, with 10 positions matching TRBD2. Sequencing was done on a sample of peripheral blood. This CDR3 reads CASSQAVAGGEDTQYF. DNA of the CDR3: TGCGCCAGCAGCCAAGCGGTAGCGGGGGGTGAGGATACGCAGTATTTT.